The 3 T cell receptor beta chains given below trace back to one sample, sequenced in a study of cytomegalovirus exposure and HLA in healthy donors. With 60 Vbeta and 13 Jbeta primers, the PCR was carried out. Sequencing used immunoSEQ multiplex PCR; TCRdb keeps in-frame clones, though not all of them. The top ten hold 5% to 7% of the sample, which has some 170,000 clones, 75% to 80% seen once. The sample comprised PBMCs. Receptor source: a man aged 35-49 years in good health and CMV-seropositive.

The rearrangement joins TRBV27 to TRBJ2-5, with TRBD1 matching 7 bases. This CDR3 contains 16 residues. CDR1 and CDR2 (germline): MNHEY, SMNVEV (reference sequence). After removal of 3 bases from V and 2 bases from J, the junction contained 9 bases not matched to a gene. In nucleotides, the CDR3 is TGTGCCAGCAGTTTTTGGTCGGGACAGACACAAGAGACCCAGTACTTC. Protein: CASSFWSGQTQETQYF.

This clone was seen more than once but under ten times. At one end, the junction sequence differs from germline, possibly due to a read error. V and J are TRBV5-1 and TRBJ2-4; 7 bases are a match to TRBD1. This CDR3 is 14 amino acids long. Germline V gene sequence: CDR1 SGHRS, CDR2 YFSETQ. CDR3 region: CASRDSTAKNSQYF. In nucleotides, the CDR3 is TGCGCCAGTCGGGACAGCACAGCCAAAAACAGTCAGTACTTC.

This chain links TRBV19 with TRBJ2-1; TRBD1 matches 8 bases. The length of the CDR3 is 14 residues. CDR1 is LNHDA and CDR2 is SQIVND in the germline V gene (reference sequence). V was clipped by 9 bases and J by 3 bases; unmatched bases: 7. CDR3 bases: TGTGCCAGCCAGGACAGGGCAAGCTACAATGAGCAGTTCTTC. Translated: CASQDRASYNEQFF.